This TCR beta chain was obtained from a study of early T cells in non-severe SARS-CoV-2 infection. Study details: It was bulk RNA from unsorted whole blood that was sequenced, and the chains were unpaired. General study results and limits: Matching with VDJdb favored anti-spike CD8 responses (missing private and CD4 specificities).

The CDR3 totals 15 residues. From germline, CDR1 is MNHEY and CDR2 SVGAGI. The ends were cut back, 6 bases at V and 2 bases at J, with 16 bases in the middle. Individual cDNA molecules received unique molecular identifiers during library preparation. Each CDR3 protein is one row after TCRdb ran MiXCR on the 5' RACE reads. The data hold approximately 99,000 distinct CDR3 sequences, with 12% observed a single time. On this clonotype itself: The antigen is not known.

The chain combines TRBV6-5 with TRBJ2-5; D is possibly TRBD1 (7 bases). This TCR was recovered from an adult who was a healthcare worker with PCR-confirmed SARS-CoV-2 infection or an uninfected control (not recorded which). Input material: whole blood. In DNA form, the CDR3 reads TGTGCCAGCAGACTGACACCAGGGGGGCAAGAGACCCAGTACTTC. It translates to CASRLTPGGQETQYF.